A few counts support the clone carrying this TCR beta chain. Germline V CDR1 and CDR2: MNHEY, SVGAGI. The V gene lost 5 bases and the J gene lost 4 bases, with 15 bases spanning the gap. This CDR3 spans 14 amino acids. These data come from a study of Graves' ophthalmopathy and Graves' hyperthyroidism. RNA transcripts were the template, and TCR beta CDR3 regions were amplified from them. The library came from an HTBI-primed first-round RT-PCR and a second-round multiplex PCR. TCRdb fed the multiplex PCR reads into MiXCR, producing one record per CDR3 protein. The profile shows 500,000 to 800,000 distinct CDR3 sequences, over 40% of them singletons.

The receptor's source is an adult man with Graves' ophthalmopathy. J is TRBJ2-7 and V is TRBV6-5; D is possibly TRBD1 (5 bases). Sequencing was done on a sample of peripheral blood. The CDR3 here is CASSALTGSYEQYF. CDR3 in DNA: TGTGCCAGCAGTGCACTTACAGGTAGTTACGAGCAGTACTTC.